Included here is one T cell receptor beta chain sequence, with context. With V trimmed by 4 bases and J by 5 bases, 8 bases remained unmatched. Germline CDR1 reads MGHRA; CDR2 reads YSYEKL. CDR3 size: 15 residues. Study processing details: Amplifying reference gene primers gave estimates of nucleated cell counts. Libraries were prepared by immunoSEQ multiplex PCR; TCRdb keeps only in-frame clonotypes and omits some of them. V and J calls and clone size are those listed in that table; D and trimming were worked out from the DNA. The sample lists approximately 360,000 clones; around nine tenths were seen once. Individuals aged 18 to 89 years were recruited from 20 to 25 US areas. The sample is drawn from a study of blood T cell repertoires in COVID-19. Study as a whole: From the United States, Italy and Spain came samples of acute and convalescent COVID-19. T cells, B-cell-depleted T cells, or PBMCs supplied cDNA or gDNA.

The chain joins TRBV4-1 to TRBJ1-2; 9 bases map to TRBD1. This clonotype was sampled from a woman under 40 with acute COVID-19. Sequences were obtained from PBMCs or T cells enriched from blood (not recorded which). This CDR3 reads CASSPGQGPPYGYTF. CDR3 bases: TGCGCCAGCAGCCCGGGACAGGGACCGCCATATGGCTACACCTTC.